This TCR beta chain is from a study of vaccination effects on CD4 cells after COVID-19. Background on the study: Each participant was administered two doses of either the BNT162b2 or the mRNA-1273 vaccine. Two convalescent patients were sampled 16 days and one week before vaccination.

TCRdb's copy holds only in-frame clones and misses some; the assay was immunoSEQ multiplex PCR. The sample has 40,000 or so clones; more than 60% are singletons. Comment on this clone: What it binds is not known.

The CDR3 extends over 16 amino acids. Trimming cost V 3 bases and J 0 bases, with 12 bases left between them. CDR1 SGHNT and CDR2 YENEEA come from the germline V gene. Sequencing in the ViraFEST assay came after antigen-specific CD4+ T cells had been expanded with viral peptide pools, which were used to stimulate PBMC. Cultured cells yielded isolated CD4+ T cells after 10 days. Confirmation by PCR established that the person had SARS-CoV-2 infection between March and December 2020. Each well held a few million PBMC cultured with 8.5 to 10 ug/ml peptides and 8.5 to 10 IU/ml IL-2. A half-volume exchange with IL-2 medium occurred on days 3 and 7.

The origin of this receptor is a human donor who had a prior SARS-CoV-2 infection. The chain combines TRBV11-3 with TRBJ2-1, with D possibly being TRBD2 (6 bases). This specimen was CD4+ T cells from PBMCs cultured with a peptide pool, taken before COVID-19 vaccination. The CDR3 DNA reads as TGTGCCAGCAGCTTGGGCGGGACCAGCTCCTACAATGAGCAGTTCTTC. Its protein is CASSLGGTSSYNEQFF.